A selection of T cell receptor beta chains follows, all from one sample in a study of radiation and T cells in renal cell carcinoma. This table comes from immunoSEQ multiplex PCR, and its TCRdb copy is limited to in-frame clones, with some not included. In the table there are 60,000 to 95,000 clones, roughly 80% of which are singletons. The source was blood, collected from a patient whose treatment included radiotherapy and nephrectomy. The receptors derive from an older woman with renal cell carcinoma. CDR3s include the opening cysteine and the closing phenylalanine or tryptophan. The order of the fields is clone size, J gene, D gene, V gene, CDR3 DNA, CDR3 protein. A D gene is named only where the DNA matches it firmly. Part of the rows lack a size; the others show once, few, many or a class for expanded clones.

>-|TRBJ1-2|-|TRBV6-6
TGTGCCAGCAGTTCCATGACCGGGAACAACTATGGCTACACCTTC
CASSSMTGNNYGYTF
>once|TRBJ2-7|TRBD2|TRBV10-3
TGTGCCATCAGTGACCCTAGAGCGGGGGTAGCCTACGAGCAGTACTTC
CAISDPRAGVAYEQYF
>-|TRBJ2-4|-|TRBV11-2
TGTGCCAGCAGCTCCTTCCCGGGAGAGGGAAAAGATCAGTACTTC
CASSSFPGEGKDQYF
>-|TRBJ2-5|-|TRBV7-3
TGTGCCAGCAGCTTAATGGGAGGGACCCAGTACTTC
CASSLMGGTQYF
>-|TRBJ2-2|-|TRBV2
TGTGCCAGCAGTGACCTTTTAGACTTCTACACCGGGGAGCTGTTTTTT
CASSDLLDFYTGELFF
>-|TRBJ1-5|-|TRBV2
TGTGCCAGCCGCAGACCTGGCAATCAGCCCCAGCATTTT
CASRRPGNQPQHF
>-|TRBJ2-5|-|TRBV28
TGTGCCAGCACCCTAACAGCAGTCAAAGAGACCCAGTACTTC
CASTLTAVKETQYF
>-|TRBJ2-7|-|TRBV6-1
TGTGCCAGCAGTGAAGCGGGCAGTCTCCCCTACGAGCAGTACTTC
CASSEAGSLPYEQYF
>-|TRBJ2-4|-|TRBV19
TGTGCCAGTAGTATAGATTCCTCCCCCACGGACACGGTAAAAAACATTCAGTACTTC
CASSIDSSPTDTVKNIQYF
>few|TRBJ2-7|TRBD1|TRBV6-5
TGTGCCAGCAGTTCCCCCGGCAGGGGGAAAGGGGAGCAGTACTTC
CASSSPGRGKGEQYF
>-|TRBJ2-3|-|TRBV4-2
TGTGCCAGCGGACGGAACGCGGGCACAGATACGCAGTATTTT
CASGRNAGTDTQYF
>few|TRBJ2-3|-|TRBV29-1
TGCAGCGTTGAGATCCGGGGCGAGGCAGATACGCAGTATTTT
CSVEIRGEADTQYF
>-|TRBJ1-6|TRBD1|TRBV7-9
TGTGCCAGCAGCTTACAGGGGGAAGGATCACCCCTCCACTTT
CASSLQGEGSPLHF
>-|TRBJ2-2|TRBD2|TRBV2
TGTGCCAGCAGGGGGACTAGCGGGGTCGGGGAGCTGTTTTTT
CASRGTSGVGELFF
>once|TRBJ2-5|TRBD1|TRBV2
TGTGCCAGCAGGGCGGGGACAGGGAAACAAGAGACCCAGTACTTC
CASRAGTGKQETQYF
>-|TRBJ1-6|TRBD1|TRBV6-5
TGTGCCAGCAGTTGGGACAGGGACAATCACTCACCCCTCCACTTT
CASSWDRDNHSPLHF
>-|TRBJ2-1|TRBD2|TRBV4-1
TGCGCCAGCAGCCAAACATCCCGACTAGCGGGAGGGACGAATGAGCAGTTCTTC
CASSQTSRLAGGTNEQFF
>-|TRBJ2-1|-|TRBV7-9
TGTGCCAGCAGCTTAGCATTTGACATAACCACCAGCAATGAGCAGTTCTTC
CASSLAFDITTSNEQFF
>once|TRBJ1-4|-|TRBV18
TGTGCCAGCTCACGTTCCCCACAGGGAGGTACTAATGAAAAACTGTTTTTT
CASSRSPQGGTNEKLFF
>-|TRBJ2-1|-|TRBV4-2
TGTGCCAGCAGCCAAGTAGCCACGTTTAACAATGAGCAGTTCTTC
CASSQVATFNNEQFF
>-|TRBJ2-7|TRBD1|TRBV28
TGTGCCAGCAGTTCTCCGGGACAGGCCTACGAGCAGTACTTC
CASSSPGQAYEQYF
>-|TRBJ2-1|TRBD2|TRBV4-2
TGTGCCAGCAGCCATACTAGCGGGAGCTACAATGAGCAGTTCTTC
CASSHTSGSYNEQFF
>-|TRBJ2-7|-|TRBV4-1
TGCGCCAGCAGCCAAGCCGGCCAGGGATACGAGCAGTACTTC
CASSQAGQGYEQYF
>-|TRBJ2-3|TRBD2|TRBV28
TGTGCCAGCAGTTCCCTAGCGGGAAAGAGCACAGATACGCAGTATTTT
CASSSLAGKSTDTQYF
>-|TRBJ2-7|-|TRBV5-5
TGTGCCAGCAGTCATGGTCGGGGTGTCTACGAGCAGTACTTC
CASSHGRGVYEQYF
>-|TRBJ2-1|TRBD1|TRBV19
TGTGCCAGTAGTACATTAAACAGGGGGATTTACAATGAGCAGTTCTTC
CASSTLNRGIYNEQFF
>once|TRBJ2-7|-|TRBV4-1
TGCGCCAGCAGCCAAGATCCGGGGTCCTACGAGCAGTACTTC
CASSQDPGSYEQYF
>-|TRBJ1-1|TRBD1|TRBV27
TGTGCCAGCAAAATGAGGTGGGAGACAGGGCGGGCTGAAGCTTTCTTT
CASKMRWETGRAEAFF
>-|TRBJ2-3|TRBD1|TRBV2
TGTGCCAGTACGACAGGGACGAACACAGATACGCAGTATTTT
CASTTGTNTDTQYF
>-|TRBJ2-1|-|TRBV7-3
TGTGCCAGCAGCTTAGGGCGGGGGCGAAATGAGCAGTTCTTC
CASSLGRGRNEQFF
>-|TRBJ2-3|-|TRBV7-2
TGTGCCAGCAGCTTACCTCTTGACACAGATACGCAGTATTTT
CASSLPLDTDTQYF
>-|TRBJ1-2|TRBD1|TRBV6-6
TGTGCCAGCAATGGGAGACAGGGAGGTGGCTACACCTTC
CASNGRQGGGYTF
>-|TRBJ1-1|TRBD1|TRBV7-3
TGTGCCAGCAGCTTAGGGACAGGGAACACTGAAGCTTTCTTT
CASSLGTGNTEAFF
>-|TRBJ2-7|-|TRBV6-5
TGTGCCAGCAGTTACTCGGGCAGGGCCTCCTACGAGCAGTACTTC
CASSYSGRASYEQYF
>-|TRBJ1-4|-|TRBV19
TGTGCCAGTAGTATGGGGGAAAAACTGTTTTTT
CASSMGEKLFF
>few|TRBJ2-7|TRBD1|TRBV5-4
TGTGCCAGCAGCCCAAGGACAGGGGAATACGAGCAGTACTTC
CASSPRTGEYEQYF
>-|TRBJ2-5|-|TRBV5-1
TGCGCCAGCAGCTTGGCCGGTGGCAGGGAAGAGACCCAGTACTTC
CASSLAGGREETQYF
>once|TRBJ1-1|TRBD1|TRBV14
TGTGCCAGCAGGGGACAGGGACGGACTGAAGCTTTCTTT
CASRGQGRTEAFF
>-|TRBJ1-1|-|TRBV6-4
TGTGCCAGCAGTGAGCGGGAGAACACTGAAGCTTTCTTT
CASSERENTEAFF
>-|TRBJ1-5|-|TRBV5-6
TGTGCCAGCAGCTGGGGACGCAGCAATCAGCCCCAGCATTTT
CASSWGRSNQPQHF
>-|TRBJ1-5|-|TRBV28
TGTGCCAGCAGGGGGGCAGGCCTTGGGAGCAATCAGCCCCAGCATTTT
CASRGAGLGSNQPQHF
>-|TRBJ2-5|-|TRBV7-9
TGTGCCAGCAGCTTAGGTGACTTTACGACACTAGTTCAAGAGACCCAGTACTTC
CASSLGDFTTLVQETQYF
>-|TRBJ1-2|TRBD1|TRBV27
TGTGCCAGCAGTTTTCGGGGACAGGGGGCTGTTAACTATGGCTACACCTTC
CASSFRGQGAVNYGYTF
>-|TRBJ2-1|TRBD2|TRBV7-6
TGTGCCAGCAGCTTAGGCCTGACTAGCGTGGAGAAGTTTAACTCCTACAATGAGCAGTTCTTC
CASSLGLTSVEKFNSYNEQFF
>-|TRBJ2-5|-|TRBV19
TGTGCCAGTAGGGAATCAGGCTCTGGACAGCAAGAGACCCAGTACTTC
CASRESGSGQQETQYF
>-|TRBJ2-2|-|TRBV19
TGTGCCAGTAGTCCGCCGGGACCGAACACCGGGGAGCTGTTTTTT
CASSPPGPNTGELFF
>-|TRBJ1-6|-|TRBV2
TGTGCCAGCACCGGGGGGCATTTCTATAATTCACCCCTCCACTTT
CASTGGHFYNSPLHF
>-|TRBJ1-1|-|TRBV7-9
TGTGCCAGCAGCCCAAGACAGCTGATGAACACTGAAGCTTTCTTT
CASSPRQLMNTEAFF
>-|TRBJ1-1|-|TRBV5-1
TGCGCCAGCAGACTCGATGTCCGTGGAGGGGCCGGGGCTTTCTTT
CASRLDVRGGAGAFF
>-|TRBJ1-2|-|TRBV19
TGTGCCAGTAGTTGGGGGCAGACCTATGGCTACACCTTC
CASSWGQTYGYTF
>-|TRBJ2-1|TRBD2|TRBV7-2
TGTGCCAGCAGCTTAGAGGGAGGGCCCCACAATGAGCAGTTCTTC
CASSLEGGPHNEQFF
>-|TRBJ2-7|-|TRBV9
TGTGCCAGCAGCGTAGGGGGGAGCAACGAGCAGTACTTC
CASSVGGSNEQYF
>-|TRBJ1-2|TRBD1|TRBV7-6
TGTGCCAGCAGCTTAGATGGGCAGGGGGACCCTTTTAACTATGGCTACACCTTC
CASSLDGQGDPFNYGYTF